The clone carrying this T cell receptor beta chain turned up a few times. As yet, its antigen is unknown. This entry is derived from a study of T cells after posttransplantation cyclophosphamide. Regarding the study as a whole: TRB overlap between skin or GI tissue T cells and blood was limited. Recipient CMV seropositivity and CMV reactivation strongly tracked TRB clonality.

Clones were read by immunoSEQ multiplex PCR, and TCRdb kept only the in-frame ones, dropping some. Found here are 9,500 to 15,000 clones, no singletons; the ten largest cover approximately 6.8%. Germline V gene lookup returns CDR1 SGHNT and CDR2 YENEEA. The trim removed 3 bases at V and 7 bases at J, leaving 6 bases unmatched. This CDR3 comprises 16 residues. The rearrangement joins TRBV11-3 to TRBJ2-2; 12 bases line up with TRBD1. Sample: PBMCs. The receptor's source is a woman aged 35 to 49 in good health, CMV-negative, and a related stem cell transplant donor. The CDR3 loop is CASSLGQGANDGELFF. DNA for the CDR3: TGTGCCAGCAGCTTGGGACAGGGGGCTAATGACGGGGAGCTGTTTTTT.